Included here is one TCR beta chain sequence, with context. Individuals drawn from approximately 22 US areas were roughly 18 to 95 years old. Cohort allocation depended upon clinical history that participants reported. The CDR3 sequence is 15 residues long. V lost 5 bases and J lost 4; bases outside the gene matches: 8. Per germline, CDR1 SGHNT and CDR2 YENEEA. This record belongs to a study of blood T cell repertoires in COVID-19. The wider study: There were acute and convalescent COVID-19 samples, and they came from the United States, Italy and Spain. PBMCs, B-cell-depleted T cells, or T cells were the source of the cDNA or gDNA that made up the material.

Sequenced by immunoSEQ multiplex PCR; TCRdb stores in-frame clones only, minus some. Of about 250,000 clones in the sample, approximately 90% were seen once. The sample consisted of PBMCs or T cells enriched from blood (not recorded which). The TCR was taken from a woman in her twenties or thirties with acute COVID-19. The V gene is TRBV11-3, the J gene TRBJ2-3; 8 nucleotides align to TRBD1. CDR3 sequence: CASSRTGQGPDTQYF. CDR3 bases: TGTGCCAGCAGCCGAACCGGACAGGGACCAGATACGCAGTATTTT.